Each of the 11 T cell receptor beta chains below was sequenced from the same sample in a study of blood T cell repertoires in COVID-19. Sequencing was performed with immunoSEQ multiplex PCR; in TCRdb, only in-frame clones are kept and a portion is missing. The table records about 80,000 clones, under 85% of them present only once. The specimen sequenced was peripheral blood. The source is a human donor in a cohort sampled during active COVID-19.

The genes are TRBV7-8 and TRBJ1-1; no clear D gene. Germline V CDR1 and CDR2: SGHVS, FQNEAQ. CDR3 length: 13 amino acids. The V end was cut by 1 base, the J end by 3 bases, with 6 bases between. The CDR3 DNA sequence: TGTGCCAGCAGCTTAGGTCGGTACACTGAAGCTTTCTTT. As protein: CASSLGRYTEAFF.

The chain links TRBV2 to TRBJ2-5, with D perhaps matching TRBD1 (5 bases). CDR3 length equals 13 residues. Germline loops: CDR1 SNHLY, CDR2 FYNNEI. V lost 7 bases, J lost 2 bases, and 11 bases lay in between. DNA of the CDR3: TGTGCCAGCAACAGGCGAACTCAAGAGACCCAGTACTTC. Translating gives CASNRRTQETQYF.

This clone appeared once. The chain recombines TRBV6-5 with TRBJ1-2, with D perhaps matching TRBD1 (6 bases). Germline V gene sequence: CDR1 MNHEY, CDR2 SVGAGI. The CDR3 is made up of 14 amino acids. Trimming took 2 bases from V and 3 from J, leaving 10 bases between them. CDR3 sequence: CASSYAGTHYGYTF. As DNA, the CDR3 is TGTGCCAGCAGTTACGCCGGGACACACTATGGCTACACCTTC.

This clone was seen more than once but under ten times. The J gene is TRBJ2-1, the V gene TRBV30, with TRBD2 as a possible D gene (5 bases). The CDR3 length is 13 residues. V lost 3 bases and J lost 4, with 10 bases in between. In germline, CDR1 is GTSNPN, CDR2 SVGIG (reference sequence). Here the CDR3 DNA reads TGTGCCTGGAGAGGAGGTCCTTACAATGAGCAGTTCTTC. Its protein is CAWRGGPYNEQFF.

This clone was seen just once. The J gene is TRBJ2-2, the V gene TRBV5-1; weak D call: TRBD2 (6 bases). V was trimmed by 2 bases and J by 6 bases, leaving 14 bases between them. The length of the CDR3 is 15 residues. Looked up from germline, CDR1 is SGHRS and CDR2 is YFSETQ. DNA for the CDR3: TGCGCCAGCAGCTTTGACCGAGCGGGTTCCGGGGAGCTGTTTTTT. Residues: CASSFDRAGSGELFF.

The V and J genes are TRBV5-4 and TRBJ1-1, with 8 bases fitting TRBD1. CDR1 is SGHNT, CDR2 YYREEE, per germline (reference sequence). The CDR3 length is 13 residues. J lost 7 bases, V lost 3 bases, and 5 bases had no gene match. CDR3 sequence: CASSSGGPLEAFF. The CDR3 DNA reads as TGTGCCAGCAGCTCAGGGGGCCCACTTGAAGCTTTCTTT.

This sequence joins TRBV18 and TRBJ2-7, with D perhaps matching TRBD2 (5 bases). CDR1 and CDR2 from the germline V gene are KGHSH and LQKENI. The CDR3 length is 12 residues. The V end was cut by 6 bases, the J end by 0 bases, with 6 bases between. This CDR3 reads CASSGSSYEQYF. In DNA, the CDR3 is TGTGCCAGCTCTGGGAGCTCCTACGAGCAGTACTTC.

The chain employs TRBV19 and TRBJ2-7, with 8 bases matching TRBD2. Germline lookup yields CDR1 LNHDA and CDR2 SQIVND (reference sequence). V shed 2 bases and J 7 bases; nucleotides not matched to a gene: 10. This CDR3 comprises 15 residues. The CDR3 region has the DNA TGTGCCAGTAGTATACAAGCGGGGGCCGCATTTGAGCAGTACTTC. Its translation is CASSIQAGAAFEQYF.

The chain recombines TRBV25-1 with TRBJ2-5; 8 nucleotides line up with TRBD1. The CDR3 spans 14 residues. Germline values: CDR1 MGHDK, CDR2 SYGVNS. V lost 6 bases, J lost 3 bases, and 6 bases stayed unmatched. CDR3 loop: CASSDRGIKETQYF. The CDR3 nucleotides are TGTGCCAGCAGCGACAGGGGAATTAAAGAGACCCAGTACTTC.

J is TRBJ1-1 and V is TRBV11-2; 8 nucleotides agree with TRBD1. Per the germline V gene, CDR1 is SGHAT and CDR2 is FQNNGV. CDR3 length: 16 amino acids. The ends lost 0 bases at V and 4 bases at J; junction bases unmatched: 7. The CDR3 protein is CASSLDVNRGTTEAFF. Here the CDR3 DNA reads TGTGCCAGCAGCTTAGATGTGAACAGGGGGACCACTGAAGCTTTCTTT. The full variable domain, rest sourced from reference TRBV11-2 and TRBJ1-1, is EAGVAQSPRYKIIEKRQSVAFWCNPISGHATLYWYQQILGQGPKLLIQFQNNGVVDDSQLPKDRFSAERLKGVDSTLKIQPAKLEDSAVYLCASSLDVNRGTTEAFFGQGTRLTVV.

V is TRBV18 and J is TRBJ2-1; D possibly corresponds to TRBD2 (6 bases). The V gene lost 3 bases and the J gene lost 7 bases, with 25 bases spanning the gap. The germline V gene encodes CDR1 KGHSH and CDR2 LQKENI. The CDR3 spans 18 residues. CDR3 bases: TGTGCCAGCTCACCGGAAGTAGGCGGGTTAGCGGCGCGGAATGAGCAGTTCTTC. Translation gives CASSPEVGGLAARNEQFF.